Below are 24 T cell receptor beta chains sequenced from a single sample in a study of vaccination effects on CD4 cells after COVID-19. These receptors have no identified antigens. Measured with immunoSEQ multiplex PCR; TCRdb has only the in-frame clones, and not every one. The sample yields more than 40,000 clones, 70% to 85% seen once. Within the ViraFEST assay, antigen-specific CD4+ T cells underwent expansion with viral peptide pools prior to sequencing. CD4+ T cell isolation took place after about nine days of culture. Nucleocapsid antibodies were negative in the vaccine recipients, who had never had SARS-CoV-2 infection. Sequencing used CD4+ T cells from PBMCs cultured with HCoV-NL63 spike peptides, obtained before COVID-19 vaccination. Receptor source: a human donor who received a COVID-19 vaccine.

This clone was detected only a few times. This chain connects TRBV5-4 to TRBJ2-5, with 11 bases that match TRBD2. Germline trimming cut 4 bases from V and 4 bases from J; bases unmatched to any gene: 9. Germline loops: CDR1 SGHNT, CDR2 YYREEE (reference sequence). The CDR3 runs to 16 residues. DNA for the CDR3: TGTGCCAGCAGCCTTCGACTAGCGGGGACGGGAGAGACCCAGTACTTC. It specifies CASSLRLAGTGETQYF.

This chain joins TRBV6-5 and TRBJ1-2; D ambiguous. Per germline, CDR1 MNHEY and CDR2 SVGAGI. This CDR3 region has 13 residues. V dropped 2 bases and J dropped 0 bases, with 4 bases sitting between them. The CDR3 DNA sequence: TGTGCCAGCAGTTACGCGACTAACTATGGCTACACCTTC. Amino acids: CASSYATNYGYTF.

This rearrangement joins TRBV15 to TRBJ2-5; possible D gene TRBD1, 6 bases. Deletions cut 3 bases from V and 7 bases from J, with 12 bases between. This CDR3 region has 13 residues. Germline assignment: CDR1 LNHNV and CDR2 YYDKDF (reference sequence). For the CDR3, the DNA is TGTGCCACCAGCAGGGAGATAGGGGGGACCCAGTACTTC. It specifies CATSREIGGTQYF.

The rearrangement links TRBV2 to TRBJ1-6; TRBD1 might be the D (6 bases). Trimming stripped 6 bases from V and 5 bases from J, with 14 bases between. This CDR3 is 15 amino acids long. In germline, CDR1 is SNHLY, CDR2 FYNNEI. The CDR3 sequence: CASRLRGNDNSPLHF. CDR3 DNA sequence: TGTGCCAGCAGATTAAGGGGGAACGATAATTCACCCCTCCACTTT.

The CDR3 sequence is CASSLAGSGNIQYF. Here the CDR3 DNA reads TGCGCCAGCAGCTTAGCGGGGAGTGGAAACATTCAGTACTTC. The chain couples TRBV5-1 to TRBJ2-4, with 7 positions matching TRBD2. CDR1 is SGHRS and CDR2 is YFSETQ in the germline V gene. The CDR3 covers 14 residues. V dropped 2 bases and J dropped 6; count of bases not matched to a gene: 5.

DNA of the CDR3: TGTGCCAGCAGCCAAGGACAGACCTATGGCTACACCTTC. This translates into CASSQGQTYGYTF. V is TRBV27 and J is TRBJ1-2, with D possibly TRBD1 on 6 matching bases. The CDR3 totals 13 residues. Trimming removed 6 bases at V and 4 bases at J, with 12 bases between. The germline V gene has CDR1 MNHEY and CDR2 SMNVEV (reference sequence).

The chain is built from TRBV30 and TRBJ2-5; D unclear. The ends were cut back, 2 bases at V and 4 bases at J, with 14 bases in the middle. Germline V lookup: CDR1 GTSNPN, CDR2 SVGIG (reference sequence). The CDR3 sequence is 14 residues long. This CDR3 is CAWSKGYMGETQYF. DNA for the CDR3: TGTGCCTGGAGTAAGGGCTACATGGGAGAGACCCAGTACTTC. The entire variable domain, with the rest obtained from reference TRBV30 and TRBJ2-5, is as follows: SQTIHQWPATLVQPVGSPLSLECTVEGTSNPNLYWYRQAAGRGLQLLFYSVGIGQISSEVPQNLSASRPQDRQFILSSKKLLLSDSGFYLCAWSKGYMGETQYFGPGTRLLVL.

This clone occurred a few times. The chain joins TRBV24-1 to TRBJ2-2, with D possibly TRBD2 on 5 matching bases. There are 14 residues in the CDR3. Germline CDR1 and CDR2: KGHDR and SFDVKD. With 3 bases removed from V and 5 bases from J, the gap between germline ends came to 9 bases. The CDR3 region has the DNA TGTGCCACCAGTGATCCCCCGGGGACCGGGGAGCTGTTTTTT. Translated, it gives CATSDPPGTGELFF.

J is TRBJ1-1 and V is TRBV21-1; TRBD1 was called by the table and not checked on the DNA. TRBV21-1 is described as a pseudogene. The CDR3 length is 18 residues. The CDR3 region has the DNA TGTGCCAGCAGCAAAGTTTGCGGGACAGGGGGCGCGGAGACTGAAGCTTTCTTT. Its protein is CASSKVCGTGGAETEAFF.

The chain joins TRBV6-5 to TRBJ1-2; D is unclear. This CDR3 is 11 amino acids long. Trimming pared 10 bases from V and 4 bases from J, leaving 10 bases between. The germline gives CDR1 MNHEY, CDR2 SVGAGI. Here the CDR3 reads CAKRDIYGYTF. The CDR3, as DNA: TGTGCCAAAAGGGATATCTATGGCTACACCTTC.

The rearrangement joins TRBV7-8 to TRBJ1-5, with a weak D call TRBD1 (5 bases). Germline lookup yields CDR1 SGHVS and CDR2 FQNEAQ. The CDR3 is made up of 13 amino acids. Trimming removed 5 bases at V and 7 bases at J, with 12 bases between. The CDR3 coding sequence is TGTGCCAGCAGCAAGGGACGGCCGCAGCCCCAGCATTTT. Translation: CASSKGRPQPQHF.

The chain employs TRBV6-2 or TRBV6-3 and TRBJ1-4; D unclear. V was clipped by 2 bases and J by 3 bases, with 13 bases between them. Per the germline V gene, CDR1 is MNHEY and CDR2 is SVGEGT. CDR3 size: 16 residues. CDR3 DNA sequence: TGTGCCAGCAGTTACGTGGAGGGCAGGCCTAATGAAAAACTGTTTTTT. Its translation: CASSYVEGRPNEKLFF.

V is TRBV18 and J is TRBJ2-1; perhaps TRBD2 as D (6 bases). V lost 5 bases and J 4 bases, leaving 12 bases between the germline ends. This CDR3 has 14 residues. Germline values: CDR1 KGHSH, CDR2 LQKENI. This CDR3 reads CASSWGEVYNEQFF. CDR3 nucleotides: TGTGCCAGCTCATGGGGGGAGGTTTACAATGAGCAGTTCTTC.

This chain joins TRBV14 and TRBJ1-4, with D perhaps TRBD1 (6 bases). V lost 2 bases, J lost 6 bases, and 16 bases lay in between. CDR3 length: 16 residues. Germline CDR1 SGHDN, CDR2 FVKESK. For the CDR3, the DNA is TGTGCCAGCAGCCAACTTAGGGGGGGATCGCATGAAAAACTGTTTTTT. Its translation: CASSQLRGGSHEKLFF. The full variable domain, completed using reference TRBV14 and TRBJ1-4, is EAGVTQFPSHSVIEKGQTVTLRCDPISGHDNLYWYRRVMGKEIKFLLHFVKESKQDESGMPNNRFLAERTGGTYSTLKVQPAELEDSGVYFCASSQLRGGSHEKLFFGSGTQLSVL.

V and J are TRBV30 and TRBJ1-2; 8 nucleotides match TRBD1. CDR1 GTSNPN and CDR2 SVGIG come from the germline V gene (reference sequence). The CDR3 runs to 13 residues. Trimming took 0 bases from V and 6 from J; bases not matched to a gene: 3. Written as DNA, the CDR3 is TGTGCCTGGAGTGTGCAGACAGGGGATGGCTACACCTTC. This gives the protein CAWSVQTGDGYTF.

The rearrangement links TRBV30 to TRBJ2-5; D perhaps matches TRBD1 (8 bases). Germline lookup yields CDR1 GTSNPN and CDR2 SVGIG (reference sequence). The CDR3 extends over 15 amino acids. The ends were cut back, 4 bases at V and 5 bases at J, with 20 bases in the middle. CDR3 in DNA: TGTGCCTGGATCTCACGACAGGGGAGGGAGGAGACCCAGTACTTC. It is translated as CAWISRQGREETQYF.

The V and J genes are TRBV7-8 and TRBJ1-6; TRBD1 aligns across 10 bases. Germline CDR1 is SGHVS and CDR2 is FQNEAQ. Trimming at V came to 5 bases and at J to 10 bases, leaving 5 bases not matched to a gene. The CDR3 extends over 14 amino acids. CDR3: CASSRDRGRSPLHF. In DNA form, the CDR3 reads TGTGCCAGCAGCCGGGACAGGGGAAGATCACCCCTCCACTTT.

The V call is TRBV3-1 (or the pseudogene TRBV3-2), the J call TRBJ2-1; maybe TRBD2 (6 bases). The germline V gene has CDR1 LGHDT and CDR2 YNNKEL (reference sequence). CDR3 length: 17 residues. Trimming shortened V by 3 bases and J by 4 bases, and 19 bases separated the two germline ends. The DNA of the CDR3 is TGTGCCAGCAGCCATCCCGGACTGGAGGGGTTATACAATGAGCAGTTCTTC. This gives the protein CASSHPGLEGLYNEQFF.

This chain joins TRBV19 and TRBJ1-5; TRBD1 matches at 9 bases. The CDR3 is 15 amino acids. With V trimmed by 10 bases and J by 7 bases, 14 bases remained unmatched. Germline CDR1 reads LNHDA; CDR2 reads SQIVND (reference sequence). The CDR3 nucleotides are TGTGCCACCGCCCCGGGACAGGGACTCGGGCAGCCCCAGCATTTT. It codes for CATAPGQGLGQPQHF.

The V and J genes are TRBV12-3 or TRBV12-4 and TRBJ1-2; D is unresolved. CDR3 length: 11 amino acids. Trimming took 5 bases from V and 8 from J, leaving 9 bases between them. CDR3 in amino acids: CASSPGGGYTF. CDR3 DNA: TGTGCCAGCAGTCCCGGCGGAGGCTACACCTTC.

This chain connects TRBV30 to TRBJ2-3; no clear D gene. Germline-derived CDR1 and CDR2 are GTSNPN and SVGIG (reference sequence). The CDR3 sequence is 12 residues long. The V and J ends lost 2 bases and 6 bases respectively, with 9 bases between them. The CDR3 spells CAWSSHRDTQYF. The CDR3 DNA reads TGTGCCTGGAGTTCCCACCGGGATACGCAGTATTTT.

The chain combines TRBV6-1 with TRBJ2-2; unclear D gene. Trimming cost V 2 bases and J 0 bases, with 13 bases left between them. The CDR3 consists of 17 residues. Germline V lookup: CDR1 MNHNS, CDR2 SASEGT. CDR3 nucleotide sequence: TGTGCCAGCAGTGAACGGGCTTTACTCGCGAACACCGGGGAGCTGTTTTTT. Its translation: CASSERALLANTGELFF.

The CDR3 loop is CATSDPDKNYGYTF. The DNA for the CDR3 is TGTGCCACCAGTGACCCTGACAAGAACTATGGCTACACCTTC. The chain has TRBV24-1 and TRBJ1-2; no firm D call. Germline CDR1 is KGHDR and CDR2 is SFDVKD. The V and J ends lost 4 bases and 2 bases respectively, with 10 bases between them. This CDR3 region has 14 residues.

Details on this clone: This likely comes from a read error, as the CDR3 has no conserved phenylalanine or tryptophan at its end. It is unclear where the CDR3 begins or ends on the DNA, so no DNA is shown, and the CDR3 is as TCRdb lists it. The chain joins TRBV18 to TRBJ1-1; the table's D call of TRBD1 was not tested on the DNA. Germline V gene lookup returns CDR1 KGHSH and CDR2 LQKENI. The CDR3 region is 14 residues in length, termini included. The CDR3: CASSPGADRGLTSV.